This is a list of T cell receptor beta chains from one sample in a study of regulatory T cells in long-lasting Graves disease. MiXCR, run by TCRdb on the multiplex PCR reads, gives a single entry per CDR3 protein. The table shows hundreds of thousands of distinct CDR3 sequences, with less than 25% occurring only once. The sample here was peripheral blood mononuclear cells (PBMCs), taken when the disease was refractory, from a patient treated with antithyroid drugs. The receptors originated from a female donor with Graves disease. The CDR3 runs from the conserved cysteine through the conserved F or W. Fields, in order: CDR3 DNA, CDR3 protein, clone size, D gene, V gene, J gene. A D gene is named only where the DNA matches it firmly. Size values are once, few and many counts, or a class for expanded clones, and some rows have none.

cdr3_nt: TGTGCCAGCATGTGGACAGGGGGCGGAAGAATTGAAAAACTGTTTTTT
cdr3_aa: CASMWTGGGRIEKLFF
clone_size: many
d_call: TRBD1
v_call: TRBV6-1
j_call: TRBJ1-4

cdr3_nt: TGTGCCACCGGGACAGGGTACGGGGAGCTGTTTTTT
cdr3_aa: CATGTGYGELFF
clone_size: -
d_call: TRBD1
v_call: TRBV10-3
j_call: TRBJ2-2

cdr3_nt: TGTGCCAGCAGCAGAAGGGGACAGGGCGGTGAAAAACTGTTTTTT
cdr3_aa: CASSRRGQGGEKLFF
clone_size: many
d_call: TRBD1
v_call: TRBV7-9
j_call: TRBJ1-4

cdr3_nt: TGTGCCAGCAGCATGGGGCAGGCCGGGGAGCTGTTTTTT
cdr3_aa: CASSMGQAGELFF
clone_size: many
d_call: -
v_call: TRBV11-2
j_call: TRBJ2-2

cdr3_nt: TGTGCCAGCAGCTTGGAGCAGGGTCAGCCCCAGCATTTT
cdr3_aa: CASSLEQGQPQHF
clone_size: -
d_call: -
v_call: TRBV5-5
j_call: TRBJ1-5

cdr3_nt: TGTGCCAGCAGTGAGGGGCAGGCGCCCACCTACGAGCAGTACTTC
cdr3_aa: CASSEGQAPTYEQYF
clone_size: many
d_call: -
v_call: TRBV2
j_call: TRBJ2-7

cdr3_nt: TGCAGTGCTACTTCTCCAGGGGATCGATACGAGCAGTACTTC
cdr3_aa: CSATSPGDRYEQYF
clone_size: many
d_call: -
v_call: TRBV20-1
j_call: TRBJ2-7

cdr3_nt: TGTGCCAGCAGCACGAGGGGGGCGCGGGAGACCCAGTACTTC
cdr3_aa: CASSTRGARETQYF
clone_size: many
d_call: -
v_call: TRBV6-1
j_call: TRBJ2-5

cdr3_nt: TGTGCCAGCAGCCACAGGGGGCTGGATGGCTACACCTTC
cdr3_aa: CASSHRGLDGYTF
clone_size: -
d_call: TRBD1
v_call: TRBV3-1
j_call: TRBJ1-2

cdr3_nt: TGTGCCATCAGCTCTGGTGGGGAGACCCAGTACTTC
cdr3_aa: CAISSGGETQYF
clone_size: few
d_call: -
v_call: TRBV10-3
j_call: TRBJ2-5

cdr3_nt: TGTGCCAGCTCACTTAAGACTAGTCAAGAGACCCAGTACTTC
cdr3_aa: CASSLKTSQETQYF
clone_size: -
d_call: -
v_call: TRBV18
j_call: TRBJ2-5

cdr3_nt: TGCAGTGCAGTAAAGGGGGTGGACACCGGGGAGCTGTTTTTT
cdr3_aa: CSAVKGVDTGELFF
clone_size: -
d_call: -
v_call: TRBV20-1
j_call: TRBJ2-2

cdr3_nt: TGTGCCAGCAGCCCGGGAGGGAGGGCCCAAGAGACCCAGTACTTC
cdr3_aa: CASSPGGRAQETQYF
clone_size: -
d_call: TRBD2
v_call: TRBV9
j_call: TRBJ2-5

cdr3_nt: TGTGCCAGCAGTGGCCATAGCGGGGGGCCTGGAGAGCAGTTCTTC
cdr3_aa: CASSGHSGGPGEQFF
clone_size: few
d_call: TRBD2
v_call: TRBV6-1
j_call: TRBJ2-1

cdr3_nt: TGTGCCAGCAGTTACCCAAGCGGGAGGGCGCTCAATGAGCAGTTCTTC
cdr3_aa: CASSYPSGRALNEQFF
clone_size: -
d_call: TRBD2
v_call: TRBV6-2/TRBV6-3
j_call: TRBJ2-1

cdr3_nt: TGTGCCAGCTCACCAGGGTCGGACATTCAGTACTTC
cdr3_aa: CASSPGSDIQYF
clone_size: few
d_call: -
v_call: TRBV18
j_call: TRBJ2-4

cdr3_nt: TGTGCCAGCAGGGCAGCGGGAGACTACGAGCAGTACTTC
cdr3_aa: CASRAAGDYEQYF
clone_size: many
d_call: TRBD2
v_call: TRBV6-1
j_call: TRBJ2-7

cdr3_nt: TGTGCCAGCGGGTGGGGCACTCTCACGGAGCAGTACTTC
cdr3_aa: CASGWGTLTEQYF
clone_size: many
d_call: -
v_call: TRBV7-2
j_call: TRBJ2-7

cdr3_nt: TGTGCCAGCAGCCCCCAAGGTCAATTCTCTGGGGCCAACGTCCTGACTTTC
cdr3_aa: CASSPQGQFSGANVLTF
clone_size: -
d_call: -
v_call: TRBV7-6
j_call: TRBJ2-6

cdr3_nt: TGTGCCAGTAGTATGACTGGGGGTTGGACCTATGGCTACACCTTC
cdr3_aa: CASSMTGGWTYGYTF
clone_size: many
d_call: -
v_call: TRBV19
j_call: TRBJ1-2

cdr3_nt: TGTGCCAGCAGTTATCGCACAGGGGGCGCATATGGCTACACCTTC
cdr3_aa: CASSYRTGGAYGYTF
clone_size: many
d_call: TRBD1
v_call: TRBV6-2/TRBV6-3
j_call: TRBJ1-2

cdr3_nt: TGTGCCAGTAGCACCCATCGGGGCGGCTCGTCAGAGCAGTACTTC
cdr3_aa: CASSTHRGGSSEQYF
clone_size: -
d_call: -
v_call: TRBV19
j_call: TRBJ2-7

cdr3_nt: TGTGCCAGCAGCGTAGGGGGACAGGGGTATCAGCCCCAGCATTTT
cdr3_aa: CASSVGGQGYQPQHF
clone_size: few
d_call: TRBD1
v_call: TRBV9
j_call: TRBJ1-5

cdr3_nt: TGTGCCAGCAGTTACTCGGGACAGGGGAACACCGGGGAGCTGTTTTTT
cdr3_aa: CASSYSGQGNTGELFF
clone_size: -
d_call: TRBD1
v_call: TRBV6-5
j_call: TRBJ2-2

cdr3_nt: TGTGCCACGGCCTACGGCGGCCCTAATGAAAAACTGTTTTTT
cdr3_aa: CATAYGGPNEKLFF
clone_size: many
d_call: -
v_call: TRBV6-1
j_call: TRBJ1-4

cdr3_nt: TGCGCCAGCAGCCCCACTCACGGGACAGGCAAAAACATTCAGTACTTC
cdr3_aa: CASSPTHGTGKNIQYF
clone_size: few
d_call: TRBD1
v_call: TRBV5-1
j_call: TRBJ2-4

cdr3_nt: TGTGCCAGCAGCTTCGGGCGGCCCCTATCCTATGGCTACACCTTC
cdr3_aa: CASSFGRPLSYGYTF
clone_size: -
d_call: -
v_call: TRBV7-2
j_call: TRBJ1-2

cdr3_nt: TGCAGCGTAGATTTTACAACCGACACGGGCTACACCTTC
cdr3_aa: CSVDFTTDTGYTF
clone_size: few
d_call: -
v_call: TRBV29-1
j_call: TRBJ1-2

cdr3_nt: TGTGCCAGCAGTGAAGGTGTGCGGAGAAATCAGCCCCAGCATTTT
cdr3_aa: CASSEGVRRNQPQHF
clone_size: many
d_call: -
v_call: TRBV6-4
j_call: TRBJ1-5

cdr3_nt: TGTGCCAGTAGTATTCGGCGCAGGGGTGAAGCTTTCTTT
cdr3_aa: CASSIRRRGEAFF
clone_size: few
d_call: -
v_call: TRBV19
j_call: TRBJ1-1

cdr3_nt: TGTGCCAGCAGCCCGCGGGGTCCCGGAGACCGCACAGATACGCAGTATTTT
cdr3_aa: CASSPRGPGDRTDTQYF
clone_size: many
d_call: -
v_call: TRBV7-2
j_call: TRBJ2-3

cdr3_nt: TGTGCCAGCAGCCAAGTGAAGAACGAGCAGTACTTC
cdr3_aa: CASSQVKNEQYF
clone_size: many
d_call: -
v_call: TRBV3-1
j_call: TRBJ2-7

cdr3_nt: TGTGCCACCCGGGACAGGGGCCCCCAGCATTTT
cdr3_aa: CATRDRGPQHF
clone_size: few
d_call: TRBD1
v_call: TRBV19
j_call: TRBJ1-5

cdr3_nt: TGCGCCAGCAGCTTGGATACGGGGGCGAGCAACGGCTATGGCTACACCTTC
cdr3_aa: CASSLDTGASNGYGYTF
clone_size: many
d_call: -
v_call: TRBV5-1
j_call: TRBJ1-2

cdr3_nt: TGTGCCAGTAGGGACAGTTCCACTCATGGATTCTTT
cdr3_aa: CASRDSSTHGFF
clone_size: many
d_call: -
v_call: TRBV19
j_call: TRBJ1-1

cdr3_nt: TGTGCCAGCAGCAAGTCCTCAGGGGGTAAAACTGAAGCTTTCTTT
cdr3_aa: CASSKSSGGKTEAFF
clone_size: few
d_call: TRBD1
v_call: TRBV6-1
j_call: TRBJ1-1

cdr3_nt: TGTGCCAGCAAGGAAGCCCTTTCAGCGGTCTACGAGCAGTACTTC
cdr3_aa: CASKEALSAVYEQYF
clone_size: once
d_call: -
v_call: TRBV6-1
j_call: TRBJ2-7

cdr3_nt: TGTGCCAGTAGTATAAGCGGCTTGTACACTGAAGCTTTCTTT
cdr3_aa: CASSISGLYTEAFF
clone_size: -
d_call: -
v_call: TRBV19
j_call: TRBJ1-1

cdr3_nt: TGTGCCAGCAGCCGAAAGACAGCCCTTGCGGGCTACACCTTC
cdr3_aa: CASSRKTALAGYTF
clone_size: few
d_call: -
v_call: TRBV5-6
j_call: TRBJ1-2

cdr3_nt: TGTGCCAGTAGTATAAGAGGGTACAACACTGAAGCTTTCTTT
cdr3_aa: CASSIRGYNTEAFF
clone_size: few
d_call: -
v_call: TRBV19
j_call: TRBJ1-1

cdr3_nt: TGTGCCAGCAGCCAACCAGGCTCCTACGAGCAGTACTTC
cdr3_aa: CASSQPGSYEQYF
clone_size: many
d_call: -
v_call: TRBV3-1
j_call: TRBJ2-7

cdr3_nt: TGTGCCAGCGGGCGACAGCATTCCAACTATGGCTACACCTTC
cdr3_aa: CASGRQHSNYGYTF
clone_size: many
d_call: -
v_call: TRBV6-1
j_call: TRBJ1-2

cdr3_nt: TGTGCCTCACGACAGGGGGCGGCCTACGAGCAGTACTTC
cdr3_aa: CASRQGAAYEQYF
clone_size: -
d_call: TRBD1
v_call: TRBV19
j_call: TRBJ2-7

cdr3_nt: TGTGCCAGCTCCACAGGACAGGGGGCGAACACTGAAGCTTTCTTT
cdr3_aa: CASSTGQGANTEAFF
clone_size: few
d_call: TRBD1
v_call: TRBV18
j_call: TRBJ1-1

cdr3_nt: TGTGCCAGCAGCTTTAGTAACAACTACGAGCAGTACTTC
cdr3_aa: CASSFSNNYEQYF
clone_size: many
d_call: -
v_call: TRBV5-5
j_call: TRBJ2-7

cdr3_nt: TGTGCCAGCAGCGACCCAGGGGGTATCTCCTACGAGCAGTACTTC
cdr3_aa: CASSDPGGISYEQYF
clone_size: -
d_call: TRBD1
v_call: TRBV6-2/TRBV6-3
j_call: TRBJ2-7

cdr3_nt: TGTGCCAGCGGGGCACGGGGCGCGAGAGAGACCCAGTACTTC
cdr3_aa: CASGARGARETQYF
clone_size: many
d_call: -
v_call: TRBV12-3/TRBV12-4
j_call: TRBJ2-5

cdr3_nt: TGCGCCAGCAGCGCGTCGTTTATGGGACCAGGGGCAGAAGGCTACACCTTC
cdr3_aa: CASSASFMGPGAEGYTF
clone_size: -
d_call: -
v_call: TRBV5-1
j_call: TRBJ1-2

cdr3_nt: TGTGCCAGCAGTTACCCACAGGGACTAGCGGGAGCCGAGACCCAGTACTTC
cdr3_aa: CASSYPQGLAGAETQYF
clone_size: few
d_call: TRBD2
v_call: TRBV6-5
j_call: TRBJ2-5

cdr3_nt: TGTGCCAGCAGCCAGGCCGGCAGGGAGGAGACCCAGTACTTC
cdr3_aa: CASSQAGREETQYF
clone_size: -
d_call: -
v_call: TRBV14
j_call: TRBJ2-5

cdr3_nt: TGTGCCTGGAGATCTTCGGGGGCCGCTGAAGCTTTCTTT
cdr3_aa: CAWRSSGAAEAFF
clone_size: many
d_call: -
v_call: TRBV30
j_call: TRBJ1-1